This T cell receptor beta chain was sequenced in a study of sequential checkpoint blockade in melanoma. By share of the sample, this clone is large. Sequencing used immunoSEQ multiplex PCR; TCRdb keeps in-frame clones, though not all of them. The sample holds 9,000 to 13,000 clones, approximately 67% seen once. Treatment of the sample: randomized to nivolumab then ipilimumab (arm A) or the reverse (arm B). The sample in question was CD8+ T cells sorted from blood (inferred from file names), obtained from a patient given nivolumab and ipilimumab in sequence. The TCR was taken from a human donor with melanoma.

Here the CDR3 reads CASSLVQGWNQPQHF. CDR3 sequence (DNA): TGTGCCAGCAGTTTAGTCCAGGGATGGAATCAGCCCCAGCATTTT. V usage is TRBV28 and J usage is TRBJ1-5; D is possibly TRBD1 (5 bases). This CDR3 is built from 15 residues. Trimming cost V 2 bases and J 4 bases, with 12 bases left between them. Germline-derived CDR1 and CDR2 are MDHEN and SYDVKM.